This T cell receptor (beta chain) was found in a study of cytomegalovirus exposure and HLA in healthy donors. Study results and limitations: Among TCR sequences, most were rare, though some public TCRs appeared in many donors.

On this clone itself: Antigen unknown.

Germline CDR1 is SGDLS and CDR2 is YYNGEE. V shed 0 bases and J 7 bases; nucleotides not matched to a gene: 2. The length of the CDR3 is 13 residues. The PCR ran on 60 Vbeta and 13 Jbeta primers. The data were produced by immunoSEQ multiplex PCR, yet TCRdb's version contains in-frame clones alone and is incomplete. The data contain 200,000 or so clones, about 70% of them seen just once; the ten biggest clones take up 2% to 3%. Sequencing was performed on PBMCs. The receptor was isolated from a man between 35 and 55 years old in good health and CMV-seropositive. V and J are TRBV9 and TRBJ2-7; 9 bases are shared with TRBD2. The chain's CDR3 is CASSVGTSGEQYF. The CDR3 nucleotides are TGTGCCAGCAGCGTAGGAACTAGCGGGGAGCAGTACTTC.